The subject of this entry is one T cell receptor beta chain. The source of the sample is a study of T-cell reconstitution after alpha-beta-depleted transplantation in children. The length of the CDR3 is 13 residues. V gave up 5 bases and J gave up 7 bases, with 12 bases separating them. The authors prepared the TCRbeta library with unique molecular identifiers. TCRdb used MiXCR to reprocess the PCR reads, holding one entry per CDR3 protein. The sample includes roughly 790,000 distinct CDR3 sequences, roughly 16% seen only once; the top ten take approximately 5%. The chain is built from TRBV12-3 or TRBV12-4 and TRBJ2-1; D not certain. The source of this sequence is a male patient between 5 and 17 years old who had a stem cell transplant for acute lymphoblastic leukemia, so the T cells may come from the graft donor. The sequencing here drew on PBMCs, mostly from graft donor cells, taken 360 days after TCRalphabeta/CD19-depleted stem cell transplant. In DNA form, the CDR3 reads TGTGCCAGCAGTCCCGACGGTACTAATGAGCAGTTCTTC. It specifies CASSPDGTNEQFF.